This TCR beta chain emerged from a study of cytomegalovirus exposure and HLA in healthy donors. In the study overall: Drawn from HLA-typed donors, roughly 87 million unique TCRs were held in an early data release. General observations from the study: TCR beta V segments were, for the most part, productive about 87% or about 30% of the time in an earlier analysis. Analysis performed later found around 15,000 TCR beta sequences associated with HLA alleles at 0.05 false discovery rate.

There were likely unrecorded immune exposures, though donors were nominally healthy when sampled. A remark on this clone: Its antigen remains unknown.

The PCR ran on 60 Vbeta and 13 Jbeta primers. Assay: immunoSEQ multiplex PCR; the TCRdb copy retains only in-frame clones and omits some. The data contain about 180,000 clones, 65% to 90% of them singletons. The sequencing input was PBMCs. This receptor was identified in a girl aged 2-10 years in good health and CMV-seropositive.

The CDR3 sequence: CASSRQRVYGYTF. The CDR3 DNA reads as TGTGCCAGCAGTCGCCAGCGGGTCTATGGCTACACCTTC. The J gene is TRBJ1-2, the V gene TRBV6-5; D call uncertain. Trimming pared 5 bases from V and 4 bases from J, leaving 11 bases between. Germline CDR1 and CDR2: MNHEY and SVGAGI. The length of the CDR3 is 13 residues.